This entry concerns a single TCR beta chain. The CDR3 covers 11 residues. Deletions cut 3 bases from V and 7 bases from J, with 3 bases between. Germline-derived CDR1 and CDR2 are SEHNR and FQNEAQ (reference sequence). This sample was included in a study of blood T cell repertoires in COVID-19. Overall study context: COVID-19 samples, acute and convalescent, were from the United States, Italy and Spain.

Original processing notes: Nucleated cell number was recorded as an estimate derived from reference gene primer amplification. Some clones are missing from TCRdb's copy, which holds only in-frame ones; the method was immunoSEQ multiplex PCR. V and J calls and clone size are given by that table; D and trimming were obtained from the DNA. Of 400,000 to 450,000 clones in the sample, approximately 90% are singletons; the top ten hold 0.8% to 0.9%. The rearrangement uses TRBV7-9 and TRBJ1-4, with D hard to call. This sequence originates from a man between 18 and 29 years old with COVID-19, enrolled during active disease. Sequencing input: peripheral blood. CDR3: CASSFGEKLFF. In DNA form, the CDR3 reads TGTGCCAGCAGCTTCGGTGAAAAACTGTTTTTT. Full variable domain (outside the CDR3, taken from reference TRBV7-9 and TRBJ1-4): DTGVSQNPRHKITKRGQNVTFRCDPISEHNRLYWYRQTLGQGPEFLTYFQNEAQLEKSRLLSDRFSAERPKGSFSTLEIQRTEQGDSAMYLCASSFGEKLFFGSGTQLSVL.